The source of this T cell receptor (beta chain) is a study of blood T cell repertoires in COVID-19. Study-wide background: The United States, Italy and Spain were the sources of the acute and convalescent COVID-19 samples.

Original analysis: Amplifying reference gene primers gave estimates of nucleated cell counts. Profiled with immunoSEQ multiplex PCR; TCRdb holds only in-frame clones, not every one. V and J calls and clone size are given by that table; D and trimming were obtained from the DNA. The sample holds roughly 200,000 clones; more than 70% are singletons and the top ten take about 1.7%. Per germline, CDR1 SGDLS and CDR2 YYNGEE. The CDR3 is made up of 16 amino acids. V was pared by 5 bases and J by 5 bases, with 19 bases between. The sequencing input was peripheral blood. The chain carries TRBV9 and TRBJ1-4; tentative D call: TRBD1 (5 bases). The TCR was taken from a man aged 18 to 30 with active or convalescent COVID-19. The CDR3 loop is CASRDAVWGENEKLFF. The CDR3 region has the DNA TGTGCCAGCAGGGACGCCGTCTGGGGGGAAAATGAAAAACTGTTTTTT.